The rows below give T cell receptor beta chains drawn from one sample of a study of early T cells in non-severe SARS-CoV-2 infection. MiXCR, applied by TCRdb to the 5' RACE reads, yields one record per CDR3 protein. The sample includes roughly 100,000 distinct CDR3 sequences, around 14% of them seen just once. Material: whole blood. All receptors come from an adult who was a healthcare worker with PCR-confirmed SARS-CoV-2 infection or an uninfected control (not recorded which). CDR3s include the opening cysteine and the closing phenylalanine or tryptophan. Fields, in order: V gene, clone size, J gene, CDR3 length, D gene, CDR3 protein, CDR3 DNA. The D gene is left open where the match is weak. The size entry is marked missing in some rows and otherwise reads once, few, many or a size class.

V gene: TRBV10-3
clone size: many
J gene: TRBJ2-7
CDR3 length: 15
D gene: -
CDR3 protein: CAISESLAGAYEQYF
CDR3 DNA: TGTGCCATCAGTGAGTCTCTGGCAGGGGCCTACGAGCAGTACTTC

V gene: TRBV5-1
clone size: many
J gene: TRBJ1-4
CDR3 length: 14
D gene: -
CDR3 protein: CASSFGGRGEKLFF
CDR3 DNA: TGCGCCAGCAGCTTCGGGGGACGAGGTGAAAAACTGTTTTTT

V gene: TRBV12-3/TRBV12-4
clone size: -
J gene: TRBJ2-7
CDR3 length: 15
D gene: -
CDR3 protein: CASRDSGTYSYEQYF
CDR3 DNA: TGTGCCAGCAGAGACTCCGGGACATACTCCTACGAGCAGTACTTC

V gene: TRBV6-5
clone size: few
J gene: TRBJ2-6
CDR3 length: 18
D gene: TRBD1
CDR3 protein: CASRRTGGNPPGANVLTF
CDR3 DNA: TGTGCCAGCAGGCGGACAGGGGGCAATCCGCCTGGGGCCAACGTCCTGACTTTC

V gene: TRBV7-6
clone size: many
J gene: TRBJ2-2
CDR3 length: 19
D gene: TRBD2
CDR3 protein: CASSLFTGTSGGATGELFF
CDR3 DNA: TGTGCCAGCAGCTTATTCACCGGGACTAGCGGGGGGGCGACCGGGGAGCTGTTTTTT

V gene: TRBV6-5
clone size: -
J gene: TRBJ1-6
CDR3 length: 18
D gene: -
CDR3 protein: CASSSPGPRTTSHSPLHF
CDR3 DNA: TGTGCCAGCAGTTCACCGGGACCCCGGACCACATCTCATTCACCCCTCCACTTT

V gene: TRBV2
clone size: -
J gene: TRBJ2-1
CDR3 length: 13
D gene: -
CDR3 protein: CASSARDGLFRFF
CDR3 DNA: TGTGCCAGCAGCGCTCGGGACGGGCTTTTTCGGTTCTTC

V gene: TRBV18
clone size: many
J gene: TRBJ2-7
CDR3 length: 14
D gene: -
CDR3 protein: CASSRTGSTYEQYF
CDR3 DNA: TGTGCCAGCTCAAGAACAGGTTCGACCTACGAGCAGTACTTC

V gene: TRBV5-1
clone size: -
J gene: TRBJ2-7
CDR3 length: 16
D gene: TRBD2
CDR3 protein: CASSLETGGFAYEQYF
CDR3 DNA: TGCGCCAGCAGCTTGGAGACCGGGGGGTTCGCCTACGAGCAGTACTTC

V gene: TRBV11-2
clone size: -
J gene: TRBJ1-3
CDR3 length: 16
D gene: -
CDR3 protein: CASSTVFGPRRGTIYF
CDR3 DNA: TGTGCCAGCAGCACCGTCTTTGGGCCGCGCCGGGGCACCATATATTTT

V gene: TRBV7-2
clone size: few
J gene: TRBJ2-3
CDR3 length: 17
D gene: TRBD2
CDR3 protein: CASSLGLLAGGPDTQYF
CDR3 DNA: TGTGCCAGCAGCTTAGGGTTACTAGCGGGGGGCCCCGATACGCAGTATTTT

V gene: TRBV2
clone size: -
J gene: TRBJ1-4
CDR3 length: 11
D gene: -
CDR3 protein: CASSESRKLFF
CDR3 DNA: TGTGCCAGCAGTGAGTCTCGAAAACTGTTTTTT

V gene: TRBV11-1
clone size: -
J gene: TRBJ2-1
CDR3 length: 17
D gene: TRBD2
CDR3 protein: CASSLEKGLANANEQFF
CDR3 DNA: TGTGCCAGCAGCTTAGAAAAGGGACTAGCGAATGCGAATGAGCAGTTCTTC

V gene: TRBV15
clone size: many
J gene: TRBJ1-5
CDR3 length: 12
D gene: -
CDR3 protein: CATTTDNQPQHF
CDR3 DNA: TGTGCCACGACGACAGACAATCAGCCCCAGCATTTT

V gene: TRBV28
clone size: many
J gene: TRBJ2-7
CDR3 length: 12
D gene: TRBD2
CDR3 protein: CASSSGGYEQYF
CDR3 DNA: TGTGCCAGCAGTTCGGGGGGGTACGAGCAGTACTTC

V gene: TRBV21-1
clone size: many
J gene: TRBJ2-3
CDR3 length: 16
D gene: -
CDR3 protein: CASSRKQGFRGDTQYF
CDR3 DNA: TGTGCCAGCAGCAGGAAGCAGGGTTTCAGGGGAGATACGCAGTATTTT

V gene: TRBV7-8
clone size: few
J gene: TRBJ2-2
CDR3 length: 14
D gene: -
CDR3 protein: CASSVTSAAGELFF
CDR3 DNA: TGTGCCAGCAGCGTGACTAGTGCCGCCGGGGAGCTGTTTTTT

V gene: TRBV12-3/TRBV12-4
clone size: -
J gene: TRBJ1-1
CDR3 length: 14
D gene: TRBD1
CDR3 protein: CASSHYRGITEAFF
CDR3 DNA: TGTGCCAGCAGCCACTACAGGGGGATCACTGAAGCTTTCTTT

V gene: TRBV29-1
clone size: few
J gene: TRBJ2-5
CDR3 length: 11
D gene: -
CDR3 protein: CSVEREETQYF
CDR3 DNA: TGCAGCGTTGAGCGGGAAGAGACCCAGTACTTC

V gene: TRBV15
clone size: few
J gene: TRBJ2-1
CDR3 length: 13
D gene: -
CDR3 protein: CATSRRAADEQFF
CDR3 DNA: TGTGCCACCAGCAGACGGGCGGCGGATGAGCAGTTCTTC

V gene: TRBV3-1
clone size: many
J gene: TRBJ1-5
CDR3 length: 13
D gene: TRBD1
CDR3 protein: CASSQLGGQPQHF
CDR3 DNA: TGTGCCAGCAGCCAATTAGGGGGCCAGCCCCAGCATTTT

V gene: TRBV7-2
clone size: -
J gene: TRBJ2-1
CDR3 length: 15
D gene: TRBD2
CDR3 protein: CASGNRLAGNNEQFF
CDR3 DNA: TGTGCCAGCGGAAACCGACTAGCGGGGAACAATGAGCAGTTCTTC

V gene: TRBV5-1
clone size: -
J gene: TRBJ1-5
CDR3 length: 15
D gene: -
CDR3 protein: CASSPTPGPRQPQHF
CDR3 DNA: TGCGCCAGCAGCCCCACTCCGGGACCACGGCAGCCCCAGCATTTT

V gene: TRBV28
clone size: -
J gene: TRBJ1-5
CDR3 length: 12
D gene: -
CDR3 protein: CASRRGDQPQHF
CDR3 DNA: TGTGCCAGCAGGCGGGGGGATCAGCCCCAGCATTTT

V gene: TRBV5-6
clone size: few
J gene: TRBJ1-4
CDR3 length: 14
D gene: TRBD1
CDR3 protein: CASSQDRANEKLFF
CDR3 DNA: TGTGCCAGCAGCCAGGACAGGGCAAATGAAAAACTGTTTTTT

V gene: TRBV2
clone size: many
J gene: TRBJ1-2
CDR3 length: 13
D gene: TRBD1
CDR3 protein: CASSAAGGYGYTF
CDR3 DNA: TGTGCCAGCAGTGCAGCAGGGGGCTATGGCTACACCTTC

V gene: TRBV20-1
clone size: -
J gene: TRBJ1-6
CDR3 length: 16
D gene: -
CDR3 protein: CSARDWTGPGNSPLHF
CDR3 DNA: TGCAGTGCTAGAGATTGGACTGGTCCGGGTAATTCACCCCTCCACTTT

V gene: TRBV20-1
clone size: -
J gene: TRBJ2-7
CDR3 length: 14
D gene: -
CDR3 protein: CSASFSGPIYEQYF
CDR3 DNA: TGCAGTGCTAGTTTTTCCGGGCCGATCTACGAGCAGTACTTC

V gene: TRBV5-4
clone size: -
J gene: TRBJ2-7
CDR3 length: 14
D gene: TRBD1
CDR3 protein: CASSAGTGSYEQYF
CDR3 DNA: TGTGCCAGCAGCGCCGGGACAGGCTCCTACGAGCAGTACTTC

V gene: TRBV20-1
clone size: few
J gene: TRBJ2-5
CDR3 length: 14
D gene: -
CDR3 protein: CSAPGGPPKETQYF
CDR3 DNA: TGCAGTGCTCCAGGGGGGCCACCCAAAGAGACCCAGTACTTC

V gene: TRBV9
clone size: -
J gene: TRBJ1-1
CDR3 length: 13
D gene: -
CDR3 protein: CASSAGKSTEAFF
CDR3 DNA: TGTGCCAGCAGCGCAGGGAAAAGTACTGAAGCTTTCTTT

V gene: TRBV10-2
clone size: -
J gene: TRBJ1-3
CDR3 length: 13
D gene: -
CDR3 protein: CATAVDSGNTIYF
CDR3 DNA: TGCGCCACCGCGGTCGACTCTGGAAACACCATATATTTT

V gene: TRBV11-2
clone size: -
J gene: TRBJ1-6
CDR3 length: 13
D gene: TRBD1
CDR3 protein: CASSLTGVGTEHF
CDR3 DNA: TGTGCCAGCAGCTTAACAGGGGTCGGGACAGAGCACTTT

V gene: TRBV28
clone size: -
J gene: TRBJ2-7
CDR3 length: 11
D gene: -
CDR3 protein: CASKQRYEQYF
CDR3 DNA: TGTGCCAGCAAACAGCGCTACGAGCAGTACTTC

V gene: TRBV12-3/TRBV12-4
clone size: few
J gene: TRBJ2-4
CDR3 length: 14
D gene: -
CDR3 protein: CASSFRIAKNIQYF
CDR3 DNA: TGTGCCAGCAGTTTTCGAATAGCCAAAAACATTCAGTACTTC

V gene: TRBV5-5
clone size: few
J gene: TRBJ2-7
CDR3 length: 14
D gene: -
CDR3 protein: CAGSLGFGSYEQYF
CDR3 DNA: TGTGCCGGCAGCTTGGGGTTCGGTTCCTACGAGCAGTACTTC

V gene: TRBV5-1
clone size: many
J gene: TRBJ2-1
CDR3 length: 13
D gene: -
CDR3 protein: CASSFYPSGEQFF
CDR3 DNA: TGCGCCAGCAGCTTTTACCCATCGGGTGAGCAGTTCTTC

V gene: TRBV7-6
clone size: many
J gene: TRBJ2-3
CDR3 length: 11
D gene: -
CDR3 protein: CASSLGITQYF
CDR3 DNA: TGTGCCAGCAGCTTAGGTATAACGCAGTATTTT

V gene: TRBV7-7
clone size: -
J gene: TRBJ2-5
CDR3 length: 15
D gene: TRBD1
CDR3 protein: CASSSDRGTGETQYF
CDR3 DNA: TGTGCCAGCAGCTCCGACAGGGGAACGGGAGAGACCCAGTACTTC

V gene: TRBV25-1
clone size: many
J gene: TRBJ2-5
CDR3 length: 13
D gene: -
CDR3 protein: CASSVLGFETQYF
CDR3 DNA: TGTGCCAGCAGCGTACTAGGTTTTGAGACCCAGTACTTC

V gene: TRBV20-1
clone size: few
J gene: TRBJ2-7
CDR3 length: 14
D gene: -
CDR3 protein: CSATGHESSYEQYF
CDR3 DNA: TGCAGTGCTACGGGACACGAGAGCTCCTACGAGCAGTACTTC

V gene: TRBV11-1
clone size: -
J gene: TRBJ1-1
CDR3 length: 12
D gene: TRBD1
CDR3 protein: CASSQEQGRAFF
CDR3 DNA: TGTGCCAGCAGCCAGGAACAGGGGAGAGCTTTCTTT

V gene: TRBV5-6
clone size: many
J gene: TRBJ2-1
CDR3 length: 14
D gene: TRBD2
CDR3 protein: CASSSAGDYNEQFF
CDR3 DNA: TGTGCCAGCAGCTCGGCGGGGGACTACAATGAGCAGTTCTTC

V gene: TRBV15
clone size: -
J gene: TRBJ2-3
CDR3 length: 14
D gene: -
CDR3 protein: CATSRWTSTDTQYF
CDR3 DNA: TGTGCCACCAGCAGATGGACTAGCACAGATACGCAGTATTTT

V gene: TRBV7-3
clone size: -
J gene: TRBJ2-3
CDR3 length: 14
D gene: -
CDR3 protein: CASSLSGSADTQYF
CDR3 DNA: TGTGCCAGCAGCTTATCGGGGAGTGCAGATACGCAGTATTTT

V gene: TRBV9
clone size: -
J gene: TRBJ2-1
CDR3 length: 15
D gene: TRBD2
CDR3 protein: CASSVSLAVLNEQFF
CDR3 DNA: TGTGCCAGCAGCGTATCCCTAGCGGTACTCAATGAGCAGTTCTTC

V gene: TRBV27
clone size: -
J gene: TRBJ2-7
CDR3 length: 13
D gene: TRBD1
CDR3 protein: CASSSSRDREQYF
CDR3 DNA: TGTGCCAGCAGCTCCTCCCGGGACAGAGAGCAGTACTTC

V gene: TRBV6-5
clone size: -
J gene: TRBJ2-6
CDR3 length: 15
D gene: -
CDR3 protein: CASSTQRGGANVLTF
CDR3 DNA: TGTGCCAGCAGTACACAGAGAGGTGGGGCCAACGTCCTGACTTTC

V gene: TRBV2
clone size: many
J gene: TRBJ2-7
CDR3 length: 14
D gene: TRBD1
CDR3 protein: CASGLDRAFDEQYF
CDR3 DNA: TGTGCCAGTGGGTTGGACAGGGCTTTCGACGAGCAGTACTTC

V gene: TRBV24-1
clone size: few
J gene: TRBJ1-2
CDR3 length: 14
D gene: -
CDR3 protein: CATSMAGASSGYTF
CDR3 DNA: TGTGCCACCAGTATGGCAGGGGCGTCGAGCGGCTACACCTTC

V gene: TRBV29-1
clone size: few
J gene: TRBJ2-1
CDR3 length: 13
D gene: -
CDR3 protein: CSVIGIQRGEQFF
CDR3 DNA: TGCAGCGTCATTGGGATCCAGAGGGGTGAGCAGTTCTTC

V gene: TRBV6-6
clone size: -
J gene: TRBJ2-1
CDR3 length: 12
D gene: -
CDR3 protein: CASSYSTDEQFF
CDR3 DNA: TGTGCCAGCAGTTACTCGACGGATGAGCAGTTCTTC

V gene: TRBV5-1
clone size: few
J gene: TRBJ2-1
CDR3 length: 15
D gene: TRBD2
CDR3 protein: CASSSGTRAYNEQFF
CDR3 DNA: TGCGCCAGCAGCTCCGGGACTAGAGCCTACAATGAGCAGTTCTTC

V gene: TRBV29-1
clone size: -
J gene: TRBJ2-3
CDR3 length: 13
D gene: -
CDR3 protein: CSVESAGADTQYF
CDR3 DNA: TGCAGCGTTGAATCTGCAGGGGCAGATACGCAGTATTTT

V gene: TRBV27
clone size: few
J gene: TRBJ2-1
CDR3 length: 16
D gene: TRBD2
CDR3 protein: CASSLASGGSWNEQFF
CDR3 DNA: TGTGCCAGCAGTTTAGCTAGCGGGGGGAGTTGGAATGAGCAGTTCTTC

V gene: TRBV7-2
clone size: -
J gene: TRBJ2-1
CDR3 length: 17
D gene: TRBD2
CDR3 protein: CASSLQQRGGSYNEQFF
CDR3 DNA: TGTGCCAGCAGCTTACAGCAGCGGGGGGGATCTTACAATGAGCAGTTCTTC

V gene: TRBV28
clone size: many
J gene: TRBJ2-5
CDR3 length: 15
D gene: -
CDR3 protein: CASSLGTVTQETQYF
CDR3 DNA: TGTGCCAGCAGCTTGGGCACAGTAACCCAAGAGACCCAGTACTTC